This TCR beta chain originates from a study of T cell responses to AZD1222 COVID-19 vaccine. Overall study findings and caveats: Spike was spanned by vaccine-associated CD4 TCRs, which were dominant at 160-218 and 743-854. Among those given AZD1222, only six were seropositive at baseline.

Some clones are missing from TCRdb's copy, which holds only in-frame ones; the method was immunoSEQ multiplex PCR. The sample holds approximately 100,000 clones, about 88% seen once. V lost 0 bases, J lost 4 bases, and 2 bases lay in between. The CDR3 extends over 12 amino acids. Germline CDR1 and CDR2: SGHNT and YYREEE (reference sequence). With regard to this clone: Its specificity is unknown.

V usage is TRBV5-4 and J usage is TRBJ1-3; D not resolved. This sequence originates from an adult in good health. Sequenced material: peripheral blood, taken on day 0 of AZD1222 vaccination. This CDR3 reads CASSLEGNTIYF. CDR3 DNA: TGTGCCAGCAGCTTGGAAGGAAACACCATATATTTT.